The 22 T cell receptor beta chains below all came from one sample that was sequenced in a study of blood T cell repertoires in COVID-19. Only in-frame clones appear in the TCRdb table, and some are missing; sequencing was by immunoSEQ multiplex PCR. The sample carries about 180,000 clones, about 89% recorded once. Material for sequencing was peripheral blood. These receptors all stem from a man younger than 35 who had recovered from COVID-19.

This clone was observed a few times. The rearrangement joins TRBV9 to TRBJ2-2; 8 positions agree with TRBD2. Germline CDR1 and CDR2: SGDLS and YYNGEE. After removal of 2 bases from V and 7 bases from J, the junction contained 13 bases not matched to a gene. The CDR3 is 17 residues long. CDR3 residues: CASSVTPVAGFNGELFF. The CDR3 region has the DNA TGTGCCAGCAGCGTCACCCCTGTAGCGGGATTCAACGGGGAGCTGTTTTTT.

The genes are TRBV27 and TRBJ2-1, with 11 bases fitting TRBD2. The CDR3 has 18 amino acids. Trimming took 4 bases from V and 8 from J; bases not matched to a gene: 16. Per germline, CDR1 MNHEY and CDR2 SMNVEV (reference sequence). The CDR3 here is CASSSIAGGPFFGDEQFF. For the CDR3, the DNA is TGTGCCAGCAGTTCGATAGCGGGAGGGCCGTTTTTCGGTGATGAGCAGTTCTTC.

The chain recombines TRBV6-5 with TRBJ2-2; D gene ambiguous. V was trimmed by 6 bases and J by 2 bases, leaving 7 bases between them. From germline, CDR1 is MNHEY and CDR2 SVGAGI. This CDR3 spans 13 amino acids. CDR3 region: CASSYQNTGELFF. CDR3 nucleotides: TGTGCCAGCAGCTACCAAAACACCGGGGAGCTGTTTTTT.

This rearrangement joins TRBV7-8 to TRBJ2-1, with 9 bases matching TRBD1. Trimming removed 3 bases from V and 0 bases from J; junction bases left unmatched: 9. Germline lookup yields CDR1 SGHVS and CDR2 FQNEAQ. This CDR3 contains 18 residues. In nucleotides, the CDR3 is TGTGCCAGCAGCTTCATGGCGGGGACAGGGTACTCCTACAATGAGCAGTTCTTC. It translates to CASSFMAGTGYSYNEQFF.

The gene calls are TRBV14 and TRBJ2-7; tentative D call: TRBD1 (6 bases). Germline V gene data show CDR1 as SGHDN and CDR2 as FVKESK. V dropped 4 bases and J dropped 9 bases, with 19 bases sitting between them. This CDR3 comprises 14 residues. The CDR3 sequence is CASSPLDSRHGQYF. The CDR3 DNA sequence: TGTGCCAGCAGCCCCTTGGACAGCAGACACGGGCAGTACTTC.

The genes are TRBV25-1 and TRBJ2-7; 9 bases map to TRBD1. Trimming removed 4 bases from V and 0 bases from J; junction bases left unmatched: 4. The CDR3 runs to 15 residues. The germline V gene has CDR1 MGHDK and CDR2 SYGVNS. CDR3 sequence: CASSGTGAFSYEQYF. CDR3 sequence (DNA): TGTGCCAGCAGTGGGACAGGGGCCTTCTCCTACGAGCAGTACTTC.

The chain has TRBV6-1 and TRBJ1-5, with TRBD1 matching 9 bases. Losses at the gene ends were 1 base for V and 6 bases for J; bases not matched to a gene: 4. Germline V gene sequence: CDR1 MNHNS, CDR2 SASEGT. The CDR3 has 15 amino acids. CDR3 protein: CASSEDPTGGQPQHF. CDR3 nucleotides: TGTGCCAGCAGTGAAGATCCGACAGGGGGTCAGCCCCAGCATTTT.

The chain has TRBV10-1 and TRBJ1-2, with no clear D. Germline CDR1 is WNHNN and CDR2 is SYGVQD (reference sequence). V was clipped by 2 bases and J by 2 bases, with 6 bases between them. The CDR3 covers 13 residues. CDR3 bases: TGCGCCAGCAGTGAGGCTCTAAACTATGGCTACACCTTC. Its translation: CASSEALNYGYTF.

As for this clone: Its ends do not fully match the called genes, so a read error is possible. The chain uses TRBV3-1 (or the pseudogene TRBV3-2) and TRBJ1-6; D perhaps matches TRBD1 (5 bases). The CDR3 sequence is 13 residues long. The V gene's germline CDR1 is LGHDT and CDR2 YNNKEL (reference sequence). CDR3: CASSQEKGLKISF. CDR3 in DNA: TGTGCCAGCAGCCAAGAGAAGGGACTAAAGATCTCCTTT.

The CDR3 reads CASSFLLAGAGANVLTF. The DNA of the CDR3 is TGTGCCAGCAGCTTTTTACTAGCGGGAGCCGGGGCCAACGTCCTGACTTTC. V gene TRBV13 combines with J gene TRBJ2-6; 11 bases fit TRBD2. Germline V gene sequence: CDR1 PRHDT, CDR2 FYEKMQ (reference sequence). The length of the CDR3 is 17 residues. The J segment lost 4 bases and the V segment lost 3 bases, leaving 5 bases of the junction unmatched.

V gene TRBV5-1 combines with J gene TRBJ2-2; 9 bases match TRBD1. The germline V gene encodes CDR1 SGHRS and CDR2 YFSETQ. V trimming: 4 bases; J trimming: 2 bases; junction bases outside the gene matches: 6. There are 16 residues in the CDR3. CDR3 region: CASSLWTGANTGELFF. The CDR3 DNA is TGCGCCAGCAGCCTCTGGACAGGGGCCAACACCGGGGAGCTGTTTTTT. The whole variable domain, filled in from reference TRBV5-1 and TRBJ2-2, reads KAGVTQTPRYLIKTRGQQVTLSCSPISGHRSVSWYQQTPGQGLQFLFEYFSETQRNKGNFPGRFSGRQFSNSRSEMNVSTLELGDSALYLCASSLWTGANTGELFFGEGSRLTVL.

The CDR3 coding sequence is TGTGCCAGCAGCTTAGTTTCAACAGAAAACACTGAAGCTTTCTTT. It yields the protein CASSLVSTENTEAFF. J is TRBJ1-1 and V is TRBV7-2; D is unresolved. The germline V and J ends were trimmed by 1 base and 2 bases, with 11 bases remaining between them. CDR1 is SGHTA, CDR2 FQGNSA, per germline. This CDR3 region has 15 residues. Using reference TRBV7-2 and TRBJ1-1 for the parts outside the CDR3, the full variable domain is GAGVSQSPSNKVTEKGKDVELRCDPISGHTALYWYRQSLGQGLEFLIYFQGNSAPDKSGLPSDRFSAERTGGSVSTLTIQRTQQEDSAVYLCASSLVSTENTEAFFGQGTRLTVV.

In nucleotides, the CDR3 is TGTGCCAGCAGCCCCCAGTCGCGGCTCAATGAGCAGTTCTTC. This translates into CASSPQSRLNEQFF. V and J are TRBV27 and TRBJ2-1; D uncertain. The ends were cut back, 6 bases at V and 6 bases at J, with 15 bases in the middle. The CDR3 covers 14 residues. In germline, CDR1 is MNHEY, CDR2 SMNVEV (reference sequence).

V and J are TRBV27 and TRBJ2-7, with 8 positions matching TRBD1. V gave up 5 bases and J gave up 4 bases; unmatched junction bases: 7. CDR3 length: 14 residues. Germline CDR1 and CDR2: MNHEY and SMNVEV (reference sequence). The CDR3 is CASSRGQGPYEQYF. In DNA form, the CDR3 reads TGTGCCAGCAGTCGTGGACAGGGTCCGTACGAGCAGTACTTC.

The rearrangement uses TRBV7-9 and TRBJ2-7, with D perhaps TRBD2 (5 bases). The CDR3 length is 15 residues. Germline assignment: CDR1 SEHNR and CDR2 FQNEAQ (reference sequence). Trimming shortened V by 1 base and J by 0 bases, and 10 bases separated the two germline ends. The CDR3 nucleotides read TGTGCCAGCAGCTTAGGCCGAGGGCCCTCCTACGAGCAGTACTTC. It is translated as CASSLGRGPSYEQYF.

The V call is TRBV6-1, the J call TRBJ2-3; 11 bases are shared with TRBD1. The CDR3 is 18 amino acids. CDR1 is MNHNS and CDR2 is SASEGT in the germline V gene. Germline trimming cut 2 bases from V and 3 bases from J; bases unmatched to any gene: 10. CDR3 sequence reads: CASSERTGGAGRTDTQYF. For the CDR3, the DNA is TGTGCCAGCAGTGAAAGGACAGGGGGCGCGGGGAGGACAGATACGCAGTATTTT.

The J gene is TRBJ1-2, the V gene TRBV19, with D possibly matching TRBD1 (6 bases). In germline, CDR1 is LNHDA, CDR2 SQIVND (reference sequence). The V gene lost 7 bases and the J gene lost 2 bases, with 17 bases spanning the gap. The CDR3 has 15 residues. The CDR3, as DNA: TGTGCCAGTACCCCGACCAGGGGCGGAAACTATGGCTACACCTTC. Protein sequence: CASTPTRGGNYGYTF.

The gene calls are TRBV4-1 and TRBJ2-1; 11 positions agree with TRBD2. The CDR3 length is 18 residues. The junction had 15 bases not matched to a gene; V was cut back by 5 bases and J by 6 bases. Germline-derived CDR1 and CDR2 are MGHRA and YSYEKL. CDR3 region: CASSFETASGRMRNEQFF. The CDR3 DNA reads as TGCGCCAGCAGCTTCGAAACGGCTAGCGGGAGGATGCGCAATGAGCAGTTCTTC.

The rearrangement uses TRBV6-5 and TRBJ1-2; D gene uncertain. CDR1 MNHEY and CDR2 SVGAGI come from the germline V gene. This CDR3 has 12 amino acids. Trimming removed 2 bases at V and 8 bases at J, with 9 bases between. CDR3 sequence reads: CASSYGGSGYTF. The CDR3 DNA is TGTGCCAGCAGTTACGGAGGGTCCGGCTACACCTTC.

This clone was seen just once. The chain is built from TRBV12-2 and TRBJ1-5; the DNA was not compared with TRBD1, the D call given in the table. TRBV12-2 is termed a pseudogene. This CDR3 comprises 19 residues. In nucleotides, the CDR3 is TGTGCAAGTCGCTTAACAGCAGGGTCTATGGTGATGGGCAATCAGCCCCAGCATTTT. Translated: CASRLTAGSMVMGNQPQHF.

The chain is built from TRBV7-8 and TRBJ2-1; 7 bases are a match to TRBD1. The V gene end was trimmed by 6 bases and the J gene end by 0 bases; junction bases not matched to a gene: 2. CDR3 length equals 14 residues. Germline CDR1 reads SGHVS; CDR2 reads FQNEAQ. CDR3 sequence (DNA): TGTGCCAGCAGTCGGGACAGCTCCTACAATGAGCAGTTCTTC. This codes for CASSRDSSYNEQFF.

This clone came up a few times. Here the CDR3 reads CASSLDPGIKGYTF. The CDR3 DNA follows: TGTGCCAGCAGCTTAGATCCGGGGATAAAGGGCTACACCTTC. The rearrangement uses TRBV11-2 and TRBJ1-2; the D is unclear. Trimming shortened V by 0 bases and J by 8 bases, and 13 bases separated the two germline ends. Germline lookup yields CDR1 SGHAT and CDR2 FQNNGV. This CDR3 is built from 14 residues.